This T cell receptor beta chain was recovered during a study of identical twins. Overall study results and limits: Out-of-frame alpha sequences shared by twins showed excess low generation probability.

This clonotype was seen more than once but under ten times. Its specificity is unknown. The CDR3 has 12 amino acids. Trimming took 2 bases from V and 7 from J, leaving 12 bases between them. Germline lookup yields CDR1 DFQATT and CDR2 SNEGSKA (reference sequence). Addition of a universal primer site occurred through template switching, and cDNA carried unique molecular identifiers. TCRdb passed the 5' RACE reads through MiXCR, listing each CDR3 protein once. The data show some 500,000 distinct CDR3 sequences, roughly 9.9% seen once. This sample was shared with a second study, whose subject was yellow fever vaccine responses in identical twins.

The TCR was taken from a woman under 30 in good health. Input material: PBMCs. This rearrangement joins TRBV20-1 to TRBJ2-7; tentative D call: TRBD2 (5 bases). The DNA for the CDR3 is TGCAGTGCTAGATCAGAGAGGGAGGAGCAGTACTTC. Translating it yields CSARSEREEQYF.